Presented here are 27 T cell receptor beta chains from one specimen sequenced in a study of early stage breast cancer tumors. This table comes from immunoSEQ multiplex PCR, and its TCRdb copy is limited to in-frame clones, with some not included. The sample contains 25,000 to 30,000 clones, roughly 55% of which appear only once. The sample was breast tumor tissue. The receptor set was obtained from a person aged 45 to 59 with breast cancer.

The sample holds a few counts of this clone. CDR3 bases: TGTGCCAGCTGCGGAGCAGGGCGCTACGAGCAGTACTTC. Protein sequence: CASCGAGRYEQYF. This chain connects TRBV2 to TRBJ2-7, with D maybe TRBD1 (5 bases). Germline-derived CDR1 and CDR2 are SNHLY and FYNNEI. The CDR3 spans 13 residues. Trimming shortened V by 8 bases and J by 3 bases, and 14 bases separated the two germline ends.

The chain employs TRBV10-3 and TRBJ2-2; the D is unclear. Trimming took 2 bases from V and 6 from J, leaving 7 bases between them. The CDR3 is made up of 13 amino acids. Germline values: CDR1 ENHRY, CDR2 SYGVKD. The CDR3 is CAISEPGSGELFF. CDR3 nucleotide sequence: TGTGCCATCAGTGAGCCTGGCTCCGGGGAGCTGTTTTTT.

The rearrangement links TRBV18 to TRBJ2-7, with D tentatively TRBD1 or TRBD2 (5 bases each). In germline, CDR1 is KGHSH, CDR2 LQKENI. The ends were cut back, 4 bases at V and 3 bases at J, with 13 bases in the middle. CDR3 length: 14 amino acids. CDR3 sequence reads: CASSRGTDLYEQYF. Here the CDR3 DNA reads TGTGCCAGCTCACGGGGGACGGATCTCTACGAGCAGTACTTC.

This clone counts as medium-sized. J is TRBJ1-5 and V is TRBV6-5; D is possibly TRBD1 (6 bases). The CDR3 is 15 amino acids. With 5 bases removed from V and 0 bases from J, the gap between germline ends came to 11 bases. The germline gives CDR1 MNHEY, CDR2 SVGAGI. This chain's CDR3 is CASSQRQDSNQPQHF. CDR3 coding DNA: TGTGCCAGCAGTCAAAGACAGGATAGCAATCAGCCCCAGCATTTT.

V usage is TRBV9 and J usage is TRBJ2-1; possibly TRBD2 for D (5 bases). The CDR3 length is 16 residues. Germline CDR1 SGDLS, CDR2 YYNGEE. V was shortened by 0 bases and J by 4 bases, with 14 bases between the two germline ends. Written as DNA, the CDR3 is TGTGCCAGCAGCGTAGGGGTAGCGCTACTTTACAATGAGCAGTTCTTC. Translation: CASSVGVALLYNEQFF.

This clone was counted between two and nine times. The genes are TRBV27 and TRBJ2-2; D might be TRBD1 (5 bases). The CDR3 loop spans 14 amino acids. The germline gives CDR1 MNHEY, CDR2 SMNVEV (reference sequence). V dropped 5 bases and J dropped 4 bases, with 11 bases sitting between them. DNA of the CDR3: TGTGCCAGCAGTCTGGGGCGAGGCACCGGGGAGCTGTTTTTT. Translation gives CASSLGRGTGELFF.

The chain has TRBV7-9 and TRBJ1-1; tentative D call: TRBD1 (6 bases). The V end was cut by 1 base, the J end by 6 bases, with 15 bases between. CDR3 size: 15 residues. The germline CDR1 and CDR2 sequences are SEHNR and FQNEAQ (reference sequence). Here the CDR3 DNA reads TGTGCCAGCAGCTTAGAAGGGGGGCCGAGATCTGAAGCTTTCTTT. Translated: CASSLEGGPRSEAFF.

CDR3 residues: CASSGGVGQGQEEQYF. The CDR3 DNA follows: TGTGCCAGCAGCGGCGGCGTGGGACAGGGTCAAGAGGAGCAGTACTTC. This chain connects TRBV9 to TRBJ2-7, with TRBD1 identical over 9 bases. The V gene end was trimmed by 3 bases and the J gene end by 7 bases; junction bases not matched to a gene: 14. Germline V lookup: CDR1 SGDLS, CDR2 YYNGEE. The CDR3 is made up of 16 amino acids. The full variable domain, completed using reference TRBV9 and TRBJ2-7, is DSGVTQTPKHLITATGQRVTLRCSPRSGDLSVYWYQQSLDQGLQFLIQYYNGEERAKGNILERFSAQQFPDLHSELNLSSLELGDSALYFCASSGGVGQGQEEQYFGPGTRLTVT.

The J gene is TRBJ2-1, the V gene TRBV18; no firm D call. V was clipped by 1 base and J by 0 bases, with 10 bases between them. The CDR3 contains 16 residues. Germline-derived CDR1 and CDR2 are KGHSH and LQKENI. The CDR3 nucleotides are TGTGCCAGCTCACCACTTACAGCTAGCTCCTACAATGAGCAGTTCTTC. It specifies CASSPLTASSYNEQFF.

The chain recombines TRBV5-4 with TRBJ2-3; 9 bases align to TRBD2. Trimming at V came to 4 bases and at J to 9 bases, leaving 9 bases not matched to a gene. Germline loops: CDR1 SGHNT, CDR2 YYREEE (reference sequence). CDR3 length: 14 amino acids. The CDR3 loop is CASSAIIAGDTQYF. CDR3 DNA sequence: TGTGCCAGCAGCGCGATAATAGCGGGAGACACGCAGTATTTT.

This chain connects TRBV28 to TRBJ2-7; D is unclear. The CDR3 has 13 residues. Trimming took off 1 base at V and 1 base at J, with 5 bases between the two ends. Germline loops: CDR1 MDHEN, CDR2 SYDVKM. The CDR3 reads CASSLLNSYEQYF. CDR3 sequence (DNA): TGTGCCAGCAGTTTATTAAATTCCTACGAGCAGTACTTC.

This clone was counted between two and nine times. Other DNA sequences in the same sample also yield this CDR3. The J gene is TRBJ2-7, the V gene TRBV19; TRBD2 is a possible D gene (6 bases). Trimming pared 3 bases from V and 3 bases from J, leaving 9 bases between. The CDR3 length is 13 residues. Germline V lookup: CDR1 LNHDA, CDR2 SQIVND (reference sequence). CDR3 amino acids: CASSMSGVYEQYF. The CDR3, as DNA: TGTGCCAGTAGTATGTCGGGAGTCTACGAGCAGTACTTC.

This rearrangement joins TRBV19 to TRBJ2-3; tentative D call: TRBD2 (6 bases). The CDR3 consists of 14 residues. Looked up from germline, CDR1 is LNHDA and CDR2 is SQIVND (reference sequence). The ends were cut back, 4 bases at V and 5 bases at J, with 13 bases in the middle. CDR3 sequence reads: CASSRSGRLDTQYF. CDR3 in DNA: TGTGCCAGTAGTAGGAGCGGGCGTCTAGATACGCAGTATTTT.

This chain uses TRBV4-3 with TRBJ2-7; D is perhaps TRBD1 or TRBD2 (5 bases each). The CDR3 has 15 amino acids. CDR1 is LGHNA and CDR2 is YSLEER in the germline V gene. V lost 4 bases and J 0 bases, leaving 13 bases between the germline ends. CDR3 sequence reads: CASSPGARSSYEQYF. CDR3 sequence (DNA): TGCGCCAGCAGCCCCGGGGCCCGAAGCTCCTACGAGCAGTACTTC.

The chain joins TRBV7-2 to TRBJ2-1; 10 nucleotides agree with TRBD2. This CDR3 region has 15 residues. With 7 bases clipped from V and 5 bases from J, the junction kept 8 bases outside the gene matches. Germline V gene lookup returns CDR1 SGHTA and CDR2 FQGNSA. This CDR3 reads CASTDGTSVNNEQFF. The CDR3, as DNA: TGTGCCAGCACCGACGGGACTAGCGTTAACAATGAGCAGTTCTTC. Supplemented by reference TRBV7-2 and TRBJ2-1, the full variable domain reads GAGVSQSPSNKVTEKGKDVELRCDPISGHTALYWYRQSLGQGLEFLIYFQGNSAPDKSGLPSDRFSAERTGGSVSTLTIQRTQQEDSAVYLCASTDGTSVNNEQFFGPGTRLTVL.

This chain links TRBV6-5 with TRBJ1-2; D unclear. V was shortened by 6 bases and J by 0 bases, with 8 bases between the two germline ends. CDR1 is MNHEY and CDR2 is SVGAGI in the germline V gene. The CDR3 covers 13 residues. The CDR3: CASRLTTNYGYTF. In DNA form, the CDR3 reads TGTGCCAGCAGATTAACAACTAACTATGGCTACACCTTC.

This clone was recorded a few times. The chain combines TRBV27 with TRBJ1-2, with D possibly TRBD1 on 6 matching bases. From germline, CDR1 is MNHEY and CDR2 SMNVEV (reference sequence). The V gene lost 5 bases and the J gene lost 3 bases, with 16 bases spanning the gap. There are 15 residues in the CDR3. CDR3 region: CASSPIRDNYYGYTF. Here the CDR3 DNA reads TGTGCCAGCAGTCCGATCCGGGACAACTACTATGGCTACACCTTC.

V gene TRBV19 combines with J gene TRBJ1-2; TRBD1 might be the D (6 bases). This CDR3 contains 16 residues. Per the germline V gene, CDR1 is LNHDA and CDR2 is SQIVND (reference sequence). V lost 3 bases and J 3 bases, leaving 17 bases between the germline ends. CDR3 nucleotides: TGTGCCAGTAGTATTCCCGGGGGGCCGAGTTACTATGGCTACACCTTC. It encodes CASSIPGGPSYYGYTF.

This clone was observed many times. This chain uses TRBV30 with TRBJ2-2; D may be TRBD2 (7 bases). The CDR3 has 14 amino acids. The V gene lost 0 bases and the J gene lost 5 bases, with 10 bases spanning the gap. CDR1 is GTSNPN, CDR2 SVGIG, per germline (reference sequence). CDR3 protein: CAWSVGRGTGELFF. In DNA, the CDR3 is TGTGCCTGGAGTGTAGGGAGGGGGACCGGGGAGCTGTTTTTT.

The chain combines TRBV15 with TRBJ1-1; D perhaps matches TRBD1 (5 bases). The germline V and J ends were trimmed by 0 bases and 8 bases, with 10 bases remaining between them. This CDR3 is built from 13 residues. Germline V gives CDR1 LNHNV, CDR2 YYDKDF (reference sequence). This chain's CDR3 is CATSRDGAWEAFF. The CDR3 coding sequence is TGTGCCACCAGCAGAGATGGGGCGTGGGAAGCTTTCTTT.

The CDR3 protein is CASSFRGTYGYTF. The DNA of the CDR3 is TGTGCCAGCAGCTTCAGGGGTACCTATGGCTACACCTTC. V gene TRBV7-2 combines with J gene TRBJ1-2; D is possibly TRBD1 (6 bases). Per germline, CDR1 SGHTA and CDR2 FQGNSA. V lost 3 bases to trimming and J lost 4 bases, with 9 bases between them. This CDR3 has 13 residues.

This sequence joins TRBV9 and TRBJ2-7; D ambiguous. Germline lookup yields CDR1 SGDLS and CDR2 YYNGEE. Trimming pared 0 bases from V and 5 bases from J, leaving 9 bases between. The CDR3 sequence is 13 residues long. The CDR3 nucleotides read TGTGCCAGCAGCGTAGACCCAAGCCACGAGCAGTACTTC. This codes for CASSVDPSHEQYF.

The chain couples TRBV10-1 to TRBJ1-1; TRBD1 is a possible D gene (6 bases). The CDR3 runs to 14 residues. Per germline, CDR1 WNHNN and CDR2 SYGVQD (reference sequence). Trimming took 7 bases from V and 2 from J, leaving 14 bases between them. The CDR3, as DNA: TGCGCCAGCAATCGTGGGACACTCAACACTGAAGCTTTCTTT. It yields the protein CASNRGTLNTEAFF.

The chain uses TRBV27 and TRBJ1-5, with D perhaps matching TRBD1 (6 bases). The germline V and J ends were trimmed by 10 bases and 0 bases, with 16 bases remaining between them. The CDR3 totals 15 residues. Germline CDR1 reads MNHEY; CDR2 reads SMNVEV (reference sequence). CDR3 region: CATKGEFRSNQPQHF. The CDR3 DNA sequence: TGTGCCACCAAGGGGGAGTTTCGTAGCAATCAGCCCCAGCATTTT.

This clone counts as medium-sized (0.01 to 0.1%). The J gene is TRBJ1-5, the V gene TRBV30; 8 bases line up with TRBD1. The CDR3 spans 14 residues. Germline-derived CDR1 and CDR2 are GTSNPN and SVGIG (reference sequence). Unmatched junction bases numbered 12, after V lost 2 bases and J lost 12 bases. The CDR3 loop is CAWSTGQGANSQHF. As DNA, the CDR3 is TGTGCCTGGAGTACGGGGCAGGGGGCGAACAGCCAGCATTTT.

The chain links TRBV19 to TRBJ2-3; D might be TRBD2 (5 bases). This CDR3 is 15 amino acids long. The V and J ends lost 1 base and 2 bases respectively, with 10 bases between them. Per germline, CDR1 LNHDA and CDR2 SQIVND (reference sequence). The CDR3 DNA reads as TGTGCCAGTAGTATAGCGCAGCGGTCCACAGATACGCAGTATTTT. Its translation is CASSIAQRSTDTQYF. Drawing the rest from reference TRBV19 and TRBJ2-3, the complete variable domain is DGGITQSPKYLFRKEGQNVTLSCEQNLNHDAMYWYRQDPGQGLRLIYYSQIVNDFQKGDIAEGYSVSREKKESFPLTVTSAQKNPTAFYLCASSIAQRSTDTQYFGPGTRLTVL.

This clone appeared a few times. The chain links TRBV9 to TRBJ2-1, with a possible D match to TRBD2 (6 bases). There are 14 residues in the CDR3. The germline V and J ends were trimmed by 0 bases and 7 bases, with 11 bases remaining between them. The germline gives CDR1 SGDLS, CDR2 YYNGEE. CDR3 sequence: CASSVDERGNEQFF. The CDR3, as DNA: TGTGCCAGCAGCGTAGACGAACGGGGGAATGAGCAGTTCTTC. Together with reference TRBV9 and TRBJ2-1, the CDR3 gives the full variable domain: DSGVTQTPKHLITATGQRVTLRCSPRSGDLSVYWYQQSLDQGLQFLIQYYNGEERAKGNILERFSAQQFPDLHSELNLSSLELGDSALYFCASSVDERGNEQFFGPGTRLTVL.